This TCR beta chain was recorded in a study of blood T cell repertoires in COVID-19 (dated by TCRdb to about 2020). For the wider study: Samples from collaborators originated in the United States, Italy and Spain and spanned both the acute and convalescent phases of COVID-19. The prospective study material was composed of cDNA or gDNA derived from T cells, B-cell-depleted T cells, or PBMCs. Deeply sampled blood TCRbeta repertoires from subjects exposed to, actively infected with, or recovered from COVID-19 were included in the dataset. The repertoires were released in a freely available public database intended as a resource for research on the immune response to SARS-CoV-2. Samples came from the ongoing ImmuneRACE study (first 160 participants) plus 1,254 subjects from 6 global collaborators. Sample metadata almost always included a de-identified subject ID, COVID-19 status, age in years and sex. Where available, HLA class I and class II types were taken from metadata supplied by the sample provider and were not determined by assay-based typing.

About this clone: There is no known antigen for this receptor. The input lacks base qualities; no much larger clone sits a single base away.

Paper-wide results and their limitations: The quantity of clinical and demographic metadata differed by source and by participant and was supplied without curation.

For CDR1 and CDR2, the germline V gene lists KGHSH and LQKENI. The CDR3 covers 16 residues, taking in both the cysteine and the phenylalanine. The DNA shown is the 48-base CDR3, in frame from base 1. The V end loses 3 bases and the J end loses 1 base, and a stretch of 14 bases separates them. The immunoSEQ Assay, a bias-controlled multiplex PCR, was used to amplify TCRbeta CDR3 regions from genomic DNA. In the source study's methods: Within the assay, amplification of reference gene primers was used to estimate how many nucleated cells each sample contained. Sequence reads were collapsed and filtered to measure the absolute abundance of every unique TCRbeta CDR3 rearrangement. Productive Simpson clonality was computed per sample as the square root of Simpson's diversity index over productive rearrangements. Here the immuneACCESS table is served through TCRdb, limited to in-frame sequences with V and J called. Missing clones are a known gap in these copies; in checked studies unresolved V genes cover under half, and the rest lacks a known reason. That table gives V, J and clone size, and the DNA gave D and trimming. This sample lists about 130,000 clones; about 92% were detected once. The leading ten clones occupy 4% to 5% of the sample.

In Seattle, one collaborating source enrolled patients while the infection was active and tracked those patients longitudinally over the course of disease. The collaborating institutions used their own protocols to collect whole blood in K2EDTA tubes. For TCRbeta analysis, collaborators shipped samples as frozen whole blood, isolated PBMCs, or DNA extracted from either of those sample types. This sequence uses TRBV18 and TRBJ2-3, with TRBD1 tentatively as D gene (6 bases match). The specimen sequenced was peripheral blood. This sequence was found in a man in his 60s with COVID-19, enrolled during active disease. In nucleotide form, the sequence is TGTGCCAGCTCACCCCCCGACAGGATCCGCACAGATACGCAGTATTTT. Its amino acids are CASSPPDRIRTDTQYF.